This T cell receptor (beta chain) was documented in a study of T-cell reconstitution after alpha-beta-depleted transplantation in children. Trimming pared 0 bases from V and 0 bases from J, leaving 6 bases between. CDR3 length: 14 residues. CDR1 and CDR2 from the germline V gene are GTSNPN and SVGIG (reference sequence). Unique molecular identifiers were used to barcode this TCRbeta library. TCRdb analysed the PCR reads with MiXCR anew, one entry per CDR3 protein. The sample lists over 150,000 distinct CDR3 sequences, 14% to 15% occurring once. The starting material was PBMCs from the stem cell graft donor, obtained from the stem cell graft. The sequence derives from a human donor who donated a stem cell graft to a child with acute lymphoblastic leukemia. The chain recombines TRBV30 with TRBJ1-3; D uncertain. The CDR3 DNA reads TGTGCCTGGAGTGTACGGGGCTCTGGAAACACCATATATTTT. Translation: CAWSVRGSGNTIYF.